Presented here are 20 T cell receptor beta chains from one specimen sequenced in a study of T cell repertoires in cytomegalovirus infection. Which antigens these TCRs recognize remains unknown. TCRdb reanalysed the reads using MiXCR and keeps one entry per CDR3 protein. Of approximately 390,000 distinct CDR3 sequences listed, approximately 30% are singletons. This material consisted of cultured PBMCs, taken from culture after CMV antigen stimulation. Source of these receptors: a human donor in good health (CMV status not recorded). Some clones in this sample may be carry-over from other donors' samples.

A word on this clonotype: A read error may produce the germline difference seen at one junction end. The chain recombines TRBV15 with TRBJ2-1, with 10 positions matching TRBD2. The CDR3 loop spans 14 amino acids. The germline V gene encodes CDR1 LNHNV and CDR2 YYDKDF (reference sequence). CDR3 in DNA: TGTGCCACCAGTAGAGCGGGAGGGCCGGGGGAGCAGTTCTTC. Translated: CATSRAGGPGEQFF. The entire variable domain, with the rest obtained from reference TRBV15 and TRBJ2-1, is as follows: DAMVIQNPRYQVTQFGKPVTLSCSQTLNHNVMYWYQQKSSQAPKLLFHYYDKDFNNEADTPDNFQSRRPNTSFCFLDIRSPGLGDTAMYLCATSRAGGPGEQFFGPGTRLTVL.

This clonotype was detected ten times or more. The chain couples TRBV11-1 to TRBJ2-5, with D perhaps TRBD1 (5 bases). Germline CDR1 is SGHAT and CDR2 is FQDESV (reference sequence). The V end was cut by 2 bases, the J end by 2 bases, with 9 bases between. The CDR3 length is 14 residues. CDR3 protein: CASSLQGAQETQYF. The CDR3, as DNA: TGTGCCAGCAGCTTACAGGGCGCGCAAGAGACCCAGTACTTC.

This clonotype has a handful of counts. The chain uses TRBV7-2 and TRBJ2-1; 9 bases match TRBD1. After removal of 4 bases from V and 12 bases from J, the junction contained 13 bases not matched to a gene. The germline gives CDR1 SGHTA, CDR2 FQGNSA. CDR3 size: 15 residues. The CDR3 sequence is CASSSRDRALMRQFF. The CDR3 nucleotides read TGTGCCAGCAGCTCCCGGGACAGGGCACTAATGAGGCAGTTCTTC.

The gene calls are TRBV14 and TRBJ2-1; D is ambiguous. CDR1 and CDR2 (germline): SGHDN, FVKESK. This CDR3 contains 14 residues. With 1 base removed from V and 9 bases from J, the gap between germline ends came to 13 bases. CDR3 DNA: TGTGCCAGCAGCCAAGGGTACTATCGTTTTGAGCAGTTCTTC. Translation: CASSQGYYRFEQFF. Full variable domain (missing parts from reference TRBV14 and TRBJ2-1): EAGVTQFPSHSVIEKGQTVTLRCDPISGHDNLYWYRRVMGKEIKFLLHFVKESKQDESGMPNNRFLAERTGGTYSTLKVQPAELEDSGVYFCASSQGYYRFEQFFGPGTRLTVL.

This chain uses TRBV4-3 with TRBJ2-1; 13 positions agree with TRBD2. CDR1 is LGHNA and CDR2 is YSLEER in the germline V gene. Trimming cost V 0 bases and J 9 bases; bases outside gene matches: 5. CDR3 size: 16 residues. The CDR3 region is CASSQDLGLAGREQFF. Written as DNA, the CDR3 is TGCGCCAGCAGCCAAGACCTGGGACTAGCGGGACGTGAGCAGTTCTTC.

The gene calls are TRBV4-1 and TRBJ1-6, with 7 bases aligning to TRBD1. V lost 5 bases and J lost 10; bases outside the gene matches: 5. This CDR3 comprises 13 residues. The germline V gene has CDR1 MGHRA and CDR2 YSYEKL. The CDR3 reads CASSGYRGSPLHF. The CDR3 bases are TGCGCCAGCAGCGGTTACAGGGGCTCACCCCTCCACTTT.

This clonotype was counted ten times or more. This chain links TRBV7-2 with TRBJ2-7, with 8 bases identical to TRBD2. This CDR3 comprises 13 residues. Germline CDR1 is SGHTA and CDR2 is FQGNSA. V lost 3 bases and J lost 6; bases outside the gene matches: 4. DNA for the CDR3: TGTGCCAGCAGCTTGGCGGGAGGCAGCGAGCAGTACGTC. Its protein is CASSLAGGSEQYV.

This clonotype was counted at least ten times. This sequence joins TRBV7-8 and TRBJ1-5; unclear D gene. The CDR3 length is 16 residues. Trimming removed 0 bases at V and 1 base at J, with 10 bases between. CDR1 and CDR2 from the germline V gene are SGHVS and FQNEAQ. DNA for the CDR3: TGTGCCAGCAGCTTAGCCCGACCGGGCAGCAATCAGCCCCAGCATTTT. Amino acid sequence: CASSLARPGSNQPQHF.

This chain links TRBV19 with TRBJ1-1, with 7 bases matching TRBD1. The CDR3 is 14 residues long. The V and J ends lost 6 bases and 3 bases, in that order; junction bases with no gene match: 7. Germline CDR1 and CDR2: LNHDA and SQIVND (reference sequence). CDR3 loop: CASSRQGKYTEAFF. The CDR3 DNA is TGTGCCAGTAGCCGACAGGGAAAGTACACTGAAGCTTTCTTT.

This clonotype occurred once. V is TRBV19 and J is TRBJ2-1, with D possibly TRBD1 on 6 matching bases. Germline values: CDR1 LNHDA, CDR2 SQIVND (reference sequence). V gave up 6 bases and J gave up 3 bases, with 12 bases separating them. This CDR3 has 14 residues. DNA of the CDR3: TGTGCCAGTAGCGGACCACAGGGCTACAATGAGCAGTTCTTC. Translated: CASSGPQGYNEQFF.

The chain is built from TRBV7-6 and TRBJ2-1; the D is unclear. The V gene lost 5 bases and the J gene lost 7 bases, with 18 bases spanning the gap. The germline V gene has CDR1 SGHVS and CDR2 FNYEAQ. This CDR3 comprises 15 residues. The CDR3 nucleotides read TGTGCCAGCAGCGTAGTAAGCAGGTCTCAGAATGAGCAGTTCTTC. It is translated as CASSVVSRSQNEQFF.

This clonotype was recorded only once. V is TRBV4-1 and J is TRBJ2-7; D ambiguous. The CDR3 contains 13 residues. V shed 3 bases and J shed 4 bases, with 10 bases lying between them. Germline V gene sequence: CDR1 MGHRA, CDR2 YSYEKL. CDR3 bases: TGCGCCAGCAGCCAGGTATTACTATACGAGCAGTACTTC. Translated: CASSQVLLYEQYF.

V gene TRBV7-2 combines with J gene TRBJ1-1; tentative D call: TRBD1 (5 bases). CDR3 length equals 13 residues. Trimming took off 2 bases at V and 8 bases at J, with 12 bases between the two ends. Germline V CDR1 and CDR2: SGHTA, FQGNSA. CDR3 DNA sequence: TGTGCCAGCAGCTTACCCGGGACCGCAGAAGCTTTCTTT. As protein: CASSLPGTAEAFF. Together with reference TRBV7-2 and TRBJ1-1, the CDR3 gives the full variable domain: GAGVSQSPSNKVTEKGKDVELRCDPISGHTALYWYRQSLGQGLEFLIYFQGNSAPDKSGLPSDRFSAERTGGSVSTLTIQRTQQEDSAVYLCASSLPGTAEAFFGQGTRLTVV.

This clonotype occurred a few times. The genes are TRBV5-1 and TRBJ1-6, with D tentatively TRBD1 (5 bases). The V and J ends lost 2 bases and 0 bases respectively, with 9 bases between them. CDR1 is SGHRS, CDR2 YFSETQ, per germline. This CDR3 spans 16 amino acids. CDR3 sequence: CASSFRDDSYNSPLHF. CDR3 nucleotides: TGCGCCAGCAGCTTCAGGGATGACTCCTATAATTCACCCCTCCACTTT.

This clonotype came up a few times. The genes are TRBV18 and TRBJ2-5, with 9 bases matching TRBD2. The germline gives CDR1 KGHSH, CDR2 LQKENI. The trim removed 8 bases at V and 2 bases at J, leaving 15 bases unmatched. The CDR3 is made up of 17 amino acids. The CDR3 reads CASREAGTLAGQETQYF. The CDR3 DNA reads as TGTGCCAGCCGCGAGGCCGGGACTCTAGCGGGGCAAGAGACCCAGTACTTC.

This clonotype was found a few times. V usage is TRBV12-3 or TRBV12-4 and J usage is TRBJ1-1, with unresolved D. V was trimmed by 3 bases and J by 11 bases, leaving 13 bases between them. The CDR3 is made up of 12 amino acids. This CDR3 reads CASSLVEGLAFF. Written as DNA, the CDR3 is TGTGCCAGCAGTTTGGTGGAGGGATTGGCTTTCTTT.

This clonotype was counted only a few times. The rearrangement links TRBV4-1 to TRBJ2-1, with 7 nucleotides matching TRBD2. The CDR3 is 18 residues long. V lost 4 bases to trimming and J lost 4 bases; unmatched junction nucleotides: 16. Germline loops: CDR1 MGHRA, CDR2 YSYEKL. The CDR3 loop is CASSLKFSGLVVYNEQFF. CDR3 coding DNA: TGCGCCAGCAGCCTAAAGTTTAGTGGACTAGTAGTTTACAATGAGCAGTTCTTC.

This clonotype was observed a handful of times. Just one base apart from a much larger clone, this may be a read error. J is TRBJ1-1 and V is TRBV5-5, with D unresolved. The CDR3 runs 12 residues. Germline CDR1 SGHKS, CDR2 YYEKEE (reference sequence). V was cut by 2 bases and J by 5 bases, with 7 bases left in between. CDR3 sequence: CASSLIRTEAFF. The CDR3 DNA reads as TGTGCCAGCAGCTTAATCCGGACTGAAGCTTTCTTT.

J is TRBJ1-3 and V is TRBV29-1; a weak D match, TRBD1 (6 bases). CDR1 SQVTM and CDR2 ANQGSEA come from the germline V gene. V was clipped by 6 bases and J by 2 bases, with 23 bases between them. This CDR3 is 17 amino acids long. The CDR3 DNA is TGCAGCGTCTCTCATTATCCGCCGGGACAAGCTGGAAACACCATATATTTT. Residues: CSVSHYPPGQAGNTIYF.

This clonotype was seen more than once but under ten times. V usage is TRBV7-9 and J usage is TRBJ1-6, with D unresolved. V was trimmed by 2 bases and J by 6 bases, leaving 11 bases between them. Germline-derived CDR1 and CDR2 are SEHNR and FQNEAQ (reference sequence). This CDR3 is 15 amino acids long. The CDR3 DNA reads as TGTGCCAGCAGCTTACGGAGGGATGGTAATTCACCCCTCCACTTT. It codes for CASSLRRDGNSPLHF.